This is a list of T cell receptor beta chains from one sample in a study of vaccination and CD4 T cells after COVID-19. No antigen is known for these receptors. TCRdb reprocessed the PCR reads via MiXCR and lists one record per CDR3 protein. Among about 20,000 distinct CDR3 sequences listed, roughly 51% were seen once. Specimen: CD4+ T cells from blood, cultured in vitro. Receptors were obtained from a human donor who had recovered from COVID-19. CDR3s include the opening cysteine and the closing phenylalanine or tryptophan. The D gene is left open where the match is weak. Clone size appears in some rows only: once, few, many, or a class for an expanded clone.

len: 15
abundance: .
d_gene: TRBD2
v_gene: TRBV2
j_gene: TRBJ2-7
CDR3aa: CASRGGGAWLNEQYF
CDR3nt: TGTGCCAGCAGGGGCGGGGGGGCCTGGTTGAACGAGCAGTACTTC

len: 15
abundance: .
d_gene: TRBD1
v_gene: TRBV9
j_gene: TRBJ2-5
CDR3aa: CASSVGDRGKGTQYF
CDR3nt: TGTGCCAGCAGCGTCGGCGACAGGGGGAAGGGGACCCAGTACTTC

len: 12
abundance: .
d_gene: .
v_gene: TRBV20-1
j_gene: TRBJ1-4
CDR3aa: CSASLLNEKLFF
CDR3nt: TGCAGTGCTAGTCTTCTCAATGAAAAACTGTTTTTT

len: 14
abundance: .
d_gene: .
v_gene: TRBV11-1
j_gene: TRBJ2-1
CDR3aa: CASSTSGNYNEQFF
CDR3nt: TGTGCCAGCAGCACATCCGGGAACTACAATGAGCAGTTCTTC

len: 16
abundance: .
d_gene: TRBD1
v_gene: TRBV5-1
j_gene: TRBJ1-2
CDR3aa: CASSLRGNRGRDGYTF
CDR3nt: TGCGCCAGCAGCTTGAGGGGAAACAGGGGGCGAGATGGCTACACCTTC

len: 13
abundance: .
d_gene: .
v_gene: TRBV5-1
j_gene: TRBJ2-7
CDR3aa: CASSLQGDNEQYF
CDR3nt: TGCGCCAGCAGCTTGCAGGGAGACAACGAGCAGTACTTC

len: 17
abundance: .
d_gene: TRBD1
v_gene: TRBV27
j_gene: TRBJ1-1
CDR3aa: CASATFGQGAMNTEAFF
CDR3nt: TGTGCCAGCGCCACGTTCGGACAGGGGGCGATGAACACTGAAGCTTTCTTT

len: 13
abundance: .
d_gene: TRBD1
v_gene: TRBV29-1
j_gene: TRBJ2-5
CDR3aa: CSVEGTVEETQYF
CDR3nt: TGCAGCGTTGAGGGGACAGTAGAAGAGACCCAGTACTTC

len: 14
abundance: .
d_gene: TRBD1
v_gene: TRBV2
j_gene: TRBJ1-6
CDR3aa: CASSGQGNASPLHF
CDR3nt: TGTGCCAGCAGTGGACAGGGGAATGCTTCACCCCTCCACTTT

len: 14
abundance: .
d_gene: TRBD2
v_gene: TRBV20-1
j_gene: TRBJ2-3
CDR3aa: CSARDPGLEDTQYF
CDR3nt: TGCAGTGCTAGAGATCCCGGACTAGAAGATACGCAGTATTTT

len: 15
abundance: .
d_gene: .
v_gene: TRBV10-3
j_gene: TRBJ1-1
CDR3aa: CAISVRTLGDTEAFF
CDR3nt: TGTGCCATCAGTGTGCGGACCTTGGGGGACACTGAAGCTTTCTTT

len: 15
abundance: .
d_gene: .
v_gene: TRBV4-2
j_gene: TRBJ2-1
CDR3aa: CASSQRASSYNEQFF
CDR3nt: TGTGCCAGCAGCCAAAGGGCTAGCTCCTACAATGAGCAGTTCTTC

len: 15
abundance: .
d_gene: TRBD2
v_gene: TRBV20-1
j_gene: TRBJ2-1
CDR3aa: CSAPLTEGLAVEQFF
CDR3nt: TGCAGTGCTCCGCTGACAGAGGGACTAGCGGTTGAGCAGTTCTTC

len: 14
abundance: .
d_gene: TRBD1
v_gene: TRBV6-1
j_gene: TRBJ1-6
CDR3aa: CASSEGQGASPLHF
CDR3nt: TGTGCCAGCAGTGAGGGACAGGGTGCTTCACCCCTCCACTTT

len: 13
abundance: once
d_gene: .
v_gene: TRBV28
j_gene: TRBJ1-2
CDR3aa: CASSQPGRGGYTF
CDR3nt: TGTGCCAGCAGTCAACCGGGGCGGGGTGGCTACACCTTC

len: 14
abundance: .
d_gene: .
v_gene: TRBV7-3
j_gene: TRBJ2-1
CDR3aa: CASSRLSSYNEQFF
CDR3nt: TGTGCCAGCAGTAGGTTAAGCTCCTACAATGAGCAGTTCTTC

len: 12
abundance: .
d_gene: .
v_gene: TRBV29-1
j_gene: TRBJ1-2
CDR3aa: CSVGEDWGGYTF
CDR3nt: TGCAGCGTGGGAGAAGATTGGGGCGGCTACACCTTC

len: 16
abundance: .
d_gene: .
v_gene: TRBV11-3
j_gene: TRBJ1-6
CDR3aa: CASRVRQGTLDSPLHF
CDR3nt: TGTGCCAGTCGAGTACGGCAGGGGACCTTGGATTCACCCCTCCACTTT

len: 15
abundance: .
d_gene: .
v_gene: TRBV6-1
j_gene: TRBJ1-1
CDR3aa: CASRPLLGVNTEAFF
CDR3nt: TGTGCCAGCAGACCACTACTTGGGGTGAACACTGAAGCTTTCTTT

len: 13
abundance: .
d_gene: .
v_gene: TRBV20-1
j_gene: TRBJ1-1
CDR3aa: CSALRGGRDEAFF
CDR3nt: TGCAGTGCCCTCCGGGGGGGGAGGGATGAAGCTTTCTTT

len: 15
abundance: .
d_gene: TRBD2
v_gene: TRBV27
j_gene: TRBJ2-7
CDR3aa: CASSSRGLVSYEQYF
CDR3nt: TGTGCCAGCAGTAGCCGGGGACTAGTCTCCTACGAGCAGTACTTC

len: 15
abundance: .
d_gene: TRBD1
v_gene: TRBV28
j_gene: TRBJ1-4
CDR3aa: CASSLYQGAFEKLFF
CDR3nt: TGTGCCAGCAGTTTGTATCAGGGGGCCTTCGAAAAACTGTTTTTT

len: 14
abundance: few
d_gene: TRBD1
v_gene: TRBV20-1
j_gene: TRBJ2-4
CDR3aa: CSAEGQGSKNIQYF
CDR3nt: TGCAGTGCTGAGGGACAGGGGTCCAAAAACATTCAGTACTTC

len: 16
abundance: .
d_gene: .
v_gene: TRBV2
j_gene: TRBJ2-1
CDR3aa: CASSTKGRSMYNEQFF
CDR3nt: TGTGCCAGCAGTACGAAGGGTCGTTCCATGTACAATGAGCAGTTCTTC

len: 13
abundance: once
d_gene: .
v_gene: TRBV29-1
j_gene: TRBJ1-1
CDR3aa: CSVEPMGNTEAFF
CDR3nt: TGCAGCGTTGAACCGATGGGGAACACTGAAGCTTTCTTT

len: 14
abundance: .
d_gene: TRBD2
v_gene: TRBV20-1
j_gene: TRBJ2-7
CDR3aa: CSAREWVSGAEQYF
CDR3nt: TGCAGTGCTAGAGAATGGGTTAGCGGGGCCGAGCAGTACTTC

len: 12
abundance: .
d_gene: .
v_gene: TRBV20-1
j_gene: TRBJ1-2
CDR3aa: CSAPTDNYGYTF
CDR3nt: TGCAGTGCTCCTACAGACAACTATGGCTACACCTTC

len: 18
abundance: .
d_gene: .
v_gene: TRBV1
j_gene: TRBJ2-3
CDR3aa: CTSSQDRDRGGSTDTQYF
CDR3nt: TGCACCAGCAGCCAGGACCGGGACAGGGGGGGGAGCACAGATACGCAGTATTTT

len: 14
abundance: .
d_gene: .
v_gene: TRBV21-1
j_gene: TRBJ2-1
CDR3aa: CAAGLAVTYNEQFF
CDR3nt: TGTGCCGCAGGGCTGGCAGTCACCTACAATGAGCAGTTCTTC

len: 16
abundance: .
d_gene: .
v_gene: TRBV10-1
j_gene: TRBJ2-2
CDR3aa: CASGESGRSNLGELFF
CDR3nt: TGCGCCAGCGGTGAGTCAGGACGGAGTAATCTCGGGGAGCTGTTTTTT

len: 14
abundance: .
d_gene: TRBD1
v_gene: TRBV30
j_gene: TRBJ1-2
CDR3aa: CAWRAQGEGYGYTF
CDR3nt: TGTGCCTGGAGAGCACAGGGGGAAGGCTATGGCTACACCTTC

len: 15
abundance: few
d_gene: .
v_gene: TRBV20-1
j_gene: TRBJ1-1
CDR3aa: CSAFKANTLNTEAFF
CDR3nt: TGCAGTGCTTTCAAGGCGAACACCTTGAACACTGAAGCTTTCTTT

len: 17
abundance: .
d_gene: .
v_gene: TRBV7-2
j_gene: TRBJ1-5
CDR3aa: CASSLALDSMWNQPQHF
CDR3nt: TGTGCCAGCAGCTTAGCCCTGGACAGTATGTGGAATCAGCCCCAGCATTTT

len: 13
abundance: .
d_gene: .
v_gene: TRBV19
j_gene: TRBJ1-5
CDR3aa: CASSIDLFRPQHF
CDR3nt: TGTGCCAGTAGTATAGATCTATTCCGGCCCCAGCATTTT

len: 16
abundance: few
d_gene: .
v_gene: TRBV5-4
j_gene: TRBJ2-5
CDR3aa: CASSLANPSGGETQYF
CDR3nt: TGTGCCAGCAGCTTGGCCAATCCCAGCGGAGGTGAGACCCAGTACTTC

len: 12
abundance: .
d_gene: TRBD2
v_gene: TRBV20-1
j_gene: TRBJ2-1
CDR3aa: CSETSGRNEQFF
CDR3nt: TGCAGTGAGACTAGCGGGAGGAATGAGCAGTTCTTC

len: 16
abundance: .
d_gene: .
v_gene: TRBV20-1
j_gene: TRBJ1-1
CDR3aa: CSARPRTSPLTTEAFF
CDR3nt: TGCAGTGCTAGACCACGGACTTCCCCTCTTACCACTGAAGCTTTCTTT

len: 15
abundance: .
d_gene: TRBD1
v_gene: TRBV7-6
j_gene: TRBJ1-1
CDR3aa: CASSFGTGRSTEAFF
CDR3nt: TGTGCCAGCAGCTTTGGGACAGGTAGAAGCACTGAAGCTTTCTTT

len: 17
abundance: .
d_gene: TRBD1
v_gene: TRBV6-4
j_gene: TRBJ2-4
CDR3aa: CASSAERPGQGKNIQYF
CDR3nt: TGTGCCAGCAGTGCCGAACGTCCGGGACAGGGAAAGAACATTCAGTACTTC

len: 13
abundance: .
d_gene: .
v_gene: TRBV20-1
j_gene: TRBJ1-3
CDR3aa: CSALTASGNTIYF
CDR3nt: TGCAGTGCTTTAACAGCTTCTGGAAACACCATATATTTT

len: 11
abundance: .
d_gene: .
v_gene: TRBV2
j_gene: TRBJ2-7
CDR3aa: CASSPVGEQYF
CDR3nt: TGTGCCAGCAGCCCTGTGGGAGAGCAGTACTTC

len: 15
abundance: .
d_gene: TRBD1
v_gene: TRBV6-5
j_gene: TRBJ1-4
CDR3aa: CASSYSDRVDEKLFF
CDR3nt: TGTGCCAGCAGTTACTCGGACAGGGTGGATGAAAAACTGTTTTTT

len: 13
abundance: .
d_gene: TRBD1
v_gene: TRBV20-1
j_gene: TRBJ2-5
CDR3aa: CSALDRNQETQYF
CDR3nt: TGCAGTGCTTTGGACAGGAACCAAGAGACCCAGTACTTC

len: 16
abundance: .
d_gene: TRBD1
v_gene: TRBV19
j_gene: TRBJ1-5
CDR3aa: CASSEPGQGSGQPQHF
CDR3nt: TGTGCCAGTAGCGAACCGGGACAGGGTTCGGGTCAGCCCCAGCATTTT

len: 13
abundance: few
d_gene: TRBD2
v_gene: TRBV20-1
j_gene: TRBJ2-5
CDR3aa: CSGFSGGQETQYF
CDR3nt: TGCAGTGGGTTTAGCGGGGGACAAGAGACCCAGTACTTC

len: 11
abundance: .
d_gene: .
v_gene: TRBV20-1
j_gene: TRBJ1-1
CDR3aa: CSASGGPEAFF
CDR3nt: TGCAGTGCTAGTGGGGGCCCGGAAGCTTTCTTT

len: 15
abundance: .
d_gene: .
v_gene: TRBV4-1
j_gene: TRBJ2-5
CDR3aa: CASSHATVEGETQYF
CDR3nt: TGCGCCAGCAGCCATGCCACGGTTGAGGGAGAGACCCAGTACTTC

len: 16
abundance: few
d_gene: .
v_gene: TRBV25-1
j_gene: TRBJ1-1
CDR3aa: CASSDPKQNSRTEAFF
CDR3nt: TGTGCCAGCAGTGATCCGAAGCAGAACAGTCGCACTGAAGCTTTCTTT

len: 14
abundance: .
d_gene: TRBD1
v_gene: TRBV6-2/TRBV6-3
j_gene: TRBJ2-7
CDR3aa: CASFPTGGSYEQYF
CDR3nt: TGTGCCAGCTTCCCTACAGGGGGTTCCTACGAGCAGTACTTC

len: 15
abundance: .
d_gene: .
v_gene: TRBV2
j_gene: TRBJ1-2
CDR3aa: CASSGSLQGPVGYTF
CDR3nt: TGTGCCAGCAGCGGTTCTCTACAGGGACCGGTAGGCTACACCTTC

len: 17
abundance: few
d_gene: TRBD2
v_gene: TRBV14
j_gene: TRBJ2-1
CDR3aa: CASSQLHGTSGSDEQFF
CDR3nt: TGTGCCAGCAGCCAACTCCACGGGACTAGCGGGAGCGATGAGCAGTTCTTC

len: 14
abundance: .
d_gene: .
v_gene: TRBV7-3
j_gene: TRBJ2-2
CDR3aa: CASSLTANTGELFF
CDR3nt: TGTGCCAGCAGCTTAACGGCGAACACCGGGGAGCTGTTTTTT

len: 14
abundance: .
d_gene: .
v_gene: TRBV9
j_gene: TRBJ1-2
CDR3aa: CASSLGGSVQGYTF
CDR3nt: TGTGCCAGCAGCCTTGGGGGGTCCGTGCAAGGCTACACCTTC

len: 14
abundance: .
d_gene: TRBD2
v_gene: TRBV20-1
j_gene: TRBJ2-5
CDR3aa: CSAGTSGRGETQYF
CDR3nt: TGCAGTGCTGGGACTAGCGGGAGGGGGGAGACCCAGTACTTC

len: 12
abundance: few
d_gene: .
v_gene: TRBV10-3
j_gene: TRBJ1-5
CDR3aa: CAISDRDQPQHF
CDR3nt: TGTGCCATCAGTGATAGGGATCAGCCCCAGCATTTT

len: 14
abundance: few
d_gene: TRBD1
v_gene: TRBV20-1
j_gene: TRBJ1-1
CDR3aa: CSARDLQGASEAFF
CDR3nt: TGCAGTGCTAGAGATCTCCAGGGGGCTAGTGAAGCTTTCTTT

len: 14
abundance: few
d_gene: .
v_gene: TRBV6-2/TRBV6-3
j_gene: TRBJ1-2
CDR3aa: CASIPAEGWGGYTF
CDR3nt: TGTGCCAGCATCCCGGCCGAGGGATGGGGTGGCTACACCTTC

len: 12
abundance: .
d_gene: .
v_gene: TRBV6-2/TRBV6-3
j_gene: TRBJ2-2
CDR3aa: CASSGPVGELFF
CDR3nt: TGTGCCAGCAGTGGGCCTGTCGGGGAGCTGTTTTTT